The clone carrying this T cell receptor (beta chain) was detected a few times. Its antigen remains unknown. This sample was taken from a study of CD8+CD57+ T cells in acquired aplastic anemia. Background on the study: Sorted CD4+ and CD8+ cells gave a mean 3.2 ug DNA, range about 0.19 to 27.4 ug. Study-wide points: The CD8+ Simpson's diversity of patients and controls was not significantly different. Patients had around 30 CD8+ CDR3 sequences in common with controls (the shared set).

Sequencing was done on patients that had shown CD8+CD57+ cell expansion by flow cytometry. There were no patients without severe acquired aplastic anemia. TCR beta VDJ and CDR3 profiling used genomic DNA as template. Each CDR3 protein is one row after TCRdb ran MiXCR on the reads. Of roughly 200,000 distinct CDR3 sequences listed, more than 60% were seen once; the top ten hold under 45%. The TCR originated in a human donor with aplastic anemia. Sequenced sample: sorted CD4+, CD8+, or CD8+CD57+ T cells (not recorded which) from PBMCs.

The CDR3 protein is CASTVVQETQYF. CDR3 DNA sequence: TGTGCCAGCACAGTAGTCCAAGAGACCCAGTACTTC. The chain has TRBV2 and TRBJ2-5; D uncertain. The CDR3 totals 12 residues. Germline assignment: CDR1 SNHLY and CDR2 FYNNEI. V lost 7 bases to trimming and J lost 1 base, with 7 bases between them.